This TCR beta chain was sequenced for a study of CD8 T cells in Susac syndrome (dated by TCRdb to between 2018 and 2021). General notes on the study: The study used repertoire sequencing to test whether antigen drove CD8+ T cell activation and differentiation in Susac syndrome. CD8+ T cell repertoire clonality was compared between about 12 healthy donors, approximately 14 Susac syndrome patients and some 15 multiple sclerosis patients.

RNA was extracted using the RNeasy kit, and about 0.45 to 1 microgram was reverse transcribed with random hexamers. TCR beta CDR3 regions were amplified with the immunoSEQ multiplex PCR assay covering 54 Vbeta and 13 Jbeta segments. PCR amplification bias was corrected using a synthetic template baseline for primer optimization and computational correction. In the source study's methods: Reads were annotated to V, D and J genes per IMGT and analyzed with immunoSEQ Analyzer, keeping only productive sequences. Clonality was computed as one minus Shannon entropy normalized by log2 of the number of productive unique sequences. For each patient and control, public and private clones were evaluated within the 100 most prevalent clones. Clones were defined as Susac-specific when absent from the healthy and MS cohorts, from approximately 970 published viral clones and from other ImmuneACCESS disease sequences. Using fastp trimming at Q25 and MiXCR clonotype assembly, TCRdb reanalyzed the public sequencing data and kept in-frame beta chains. Rows are unified per CDR3 protein, each entry keeping the most common DNA and genes. For this entry, the V and J calls and clone size follow TCRdb and not the study's own pipeline. Across this sample there are about 300,000 distinct CDR3 sequences, with more than 75% seen only once. The ten biggest clones cover 0.11% of the sample.

What the study reported, not specific to this receptor: The study acknowledged that relatively few individuals were included in the TCR sequencing and HLA analysis.

This clonotype has just a few counts. The antigen it recognizes is unknown. No quality values exist for individual bases; no much larger clone is one base distant. Peripheral blood CD8+ and CD4+ T cells from healthy donors, Susac syndrome patients and multiple sclerosis patients were profiled using high-throughput TCR beta sequencing. Multiple sclerosis controls were treatment-naive patients with stable or active relapsing-remitting disease fulfilling revised McDonald criteria. Bulk CD8+ and CD4+ T cells were purified by magnetic negative isolation, while CD8+ TEMRA cells were enriched using FACS. Blood was drawn into EDTA tubes, processed within 24 hours, and PBMCs were isolated by density gradient centrifugation. PBMCs intended for TCR sequencing were cryopreserved in liquid nitrogen and thawed later in a water bath at 37 degrees C. A purity of at least 90% was achieved for sorted or isolated CD4+, CD8+ and CD8+ TEMRA cells.

This sequence originates from a human donor with multiple sclerosis. Sequenced: CD8+ T cells from PBMCs.

Here is the DNA: TGTGCCAGCAGTGAAGGTGTCAGGGGCTACACCTTC. Translation gives CASSEGVRGYTF. The sequence joins TRBV6-1 to TRBJ1-2, with the D segment identity uncertain. The junction shows trimming of 1 base on V and 8 bases on J, plus 8 bases between the germline ends. The germline V gene gives CDR1 as MNHNS and CDR2 as SASEGT. The CDR3 holds 12 amino acids from the cysteine to the phenylalanine. The kept DNA is CDR3 alone, 36 bases in frame from the first base.